A selection of T cell receptor beta chains follows, all from one sample in a study of cytotoxic CD8 clonotypes in ibrutinib-treated CLL. Clones were sequenced by immunoSEQ multiplex PCR, and TCRdb holds only the in-frame ones, with some missing. The table records more than 85,000 clones, roughly four fifths of them present only once. The specimen was PBMCs, collected after 24 months of ibrutinib treatment. The receptors were gathered from a human donor with chronic lymphocytic leukemia. The CDR3 runs from the conserved cysteine through the conserved F or W. The D gene is left open where the match is weak. Expanded clones get a size class; other rows say once, few or many, or leave the size out.

V gene	J gene	D gene	clone size	CDR3 DNA	CDR3 protein
TRBV5-1	TRBJ2-2	TRBD2	.	TGCGCCAGCAGCCTTGAGGCGGGAGCTACCGGGGAGCTGTTTTTT	CASSLEAGATGELFF
TRBV10-1	TRBJ1-2	.	once	TGCGCCAGCAGTGATAGGAGGGGGGGGCCCAACCTGGATGGCTACACCTTC	CASSDRRGGPNLDGYTF
TRBV18	TRBJ1-5	TRBD1	.	TGTGCCAGCTCGTCGGACAGGGGCAATCAGCCCCAGCATTTT	CASSSDRGNQPQHF
TRBV7-9	TRBJ2-5	.	.	TGTGCCAGCAGCTTAGCGCTAGGGGAAGAGACCCAGTACTTC	CASSLALGEETQYF
TRBV7-9	TRBJ2-3	.	.	TGTGCCAGCAGCGTAAGGGCCCCAGACACAGATACGCAGTATTTT	CASSVRAPDTDTQYF
TRBV7-3	TRBJ2-2	TRBD2	.	TGTGCCAGCAGCCTGACTAGCGGGACCGCCGGGGAGCTGTTTTTT	CASSLTSGTAGELFF
TRBV29-1	TRBJ2-3	TRBD2	.	TGCAGCGTACCCTCTCTAGCGGGATTAAATTATTTT	CSVPSLAGLNYF
TRBV4-1	TRBJ2-3	.	.	TGCGCCAGCAGGCGAGGCTCGTATAACACAGATACGCAGTATTTT	CASRRGSYNTDTQYF
TRBV11-2	TRBJ2-3	.	few	TGTGCCAGCACAGGTCCTAGCACAGATACGCAGTATTTT	CASTGPSTDTQYF
TRBV6-1	TRBJ2-3	.	.	TGTGCCAGCAGTGAGGCCTACACAGATACGCAGTATTTT	CASSEAYTDTQYF
TRBV10-2	TRBJ2-1	.	.	TGCGCCAGCAGTGAGTCGTTAGGGAAGCATGAGCAGTTCTTC	CASSESLGKHEQFF
TRBV5-1	TRBJ2-1	TRBD2	.	TGCGCCAGCAGCTTATCTAGCGGGATTGGAAATGAGCAGTTCTTC	CASSLSSGIGNEQFF
TRBV11-2	TRBJ2-7	.	.	TGTGCCAGCAGCTTAGAAAGTCCAGACATCTCCTACGAGCAGTACTTC	CASSLESPDISYEQYF
TRBV5-1	TRBJ2-7	.	.	TGCGCCAGCAGCTTAGGGCTAGAGTACGAGCAGTACTTC	CASSLGLEYEQYF
TRBV7-8	TRBJ2-1	.	.	TGTGCCAGCAGCTTAGTGGGGACCCCCAATGAGCAGTTCTTC	CASSLVGTPNEQFF
TRBV28	TRBJ2-5	TRBD1	.	TGTGCCAGCAGTGCCAGGGACAGGGCGATGGAGACCCAGTACTTC	CASSARDRAMETQYF
TRBV28	TRBJ2-5	TRBD2	.	TGTGCCAGCAGTGCTACCGGGACTAGGCAAGAGACCCAGTACTTC	CASSATGTRQETQYF
TRBV5-1	TRBJ1-2	TRBD1	once	TGCGCCAGCAGCCCGGACAGGGCTACAGGCTACACCTTC	CASSPDRATGYTF
TRBV2	TRBJ1-4	.	.	TGTGCCAGCAAGGACAGTCCAACTAATGAAAAACTGTTTTTT	CASKDSPTNEKLFF
TRBV12-5	TRBJ1-1	.	.	TGTGCTAGTGGTTTGAAACGGGTGAACACTGAAGCTTTCTTT	CASGLKRVNTEAFF
TRBV27	TRBJ2-2	.	few	TGTGCCAGCAGTTTTCTGGGACGGGCAGCCGGGGAGCTGTTTTTT	CASSFLGRAAGELFF
TRBV18	TRBJ1-1	TRBD1	.	TGTGCCAGCTCACCACAGACAGGGCGAGCTTTCTTT	CASSPQTGRAFF
TRBV21-1	TRBJ1-5	.	.	TGTGCCAGCAGCGCCCGGACTGCGTTT	CASSARTAF
TRBV25-1	TRBJ2-4	.	.	TGTGCCAGCAGTGACCTATGGGGACTAGCCAAAAACATTCAGTACTTC	CASSDLWGLAKNIQYF
TRBV13	TRBJ1-3	.	.	TGTGCCAGCAGCAACAGGATTACCTCTGGAAACACCATATATTTT	CASSNRITSGNTIYF
TRBV19	TRBJ1-1	.	.	TGTGCCAGTAATGACAGCCCACGACCCACTGAAGCTTTCTTT	CASNDSPRPTEAFF
TRBV28	TRBJ2-1	.	.	TGTGCCAGCAGTTCAGCACTAGCCCTAAACAATGAGCAGTTCTTC	CASSSALALNNEQFF
TRBV10-3	TRBJ1-2	.	.	TGTGCCATCAGTGGGGGGGACACCTATGGCTACACCTTC	CAISGGDTYGYTF
TRBV7-8	TRBJ2-7	TRBD1	once	TGTGCCAGCAGCTTAGGCATCAGGGACAGTTTTTACGAGCAGTACTTC	CASSLGIRDSFYEQYF
TRBV6-5	TRBJ2-3	.	.	TGTGCCAGCAGTTACTCGGGACCCCCTCGGGCAGATACGCAGTATTTT	CASSYSGPPRADTQYF
TRBV28	TRBJ2-7	.	.	TGTGCCAGCGACAACGTGGCCATACCCGGGGAGCAGTACTTC	CASDNVAIPGEQYF
TRBV11-2	TRBJ2-7	.	.	TGTGCCAGCAGCTTAGCGCAGATCACCGAGCAGTACTTC	CASSLAQITEQYF
TRBV7-3	TRBJ2-1	.	.	TGTGCCAGCAGCTTAACACAGGGCACCAATGAGCAGTTCTTC	CASSLTQGTNEQFF
TRBV5-1	TRBJ2-3	TRBD1	.	TGCGCCAGCAGCGTCCCGGCCAGGGGGAGCGGAGATACGCAGTATTTT	CASSVPARGSGDTQYF
TRBV10-3	TRBJ2-3	.	.	TGTGCCATCATGTCCTCGGGGCAGGCCAACACAGATACGCAGTATTTT	CAIMSSGQANTDTQYF
TRBV28	TRBJ2-7	TRBD1	.	TGTGCCAGCACTTCCACCTCAACAGGGGACGAGCAGTACTTC	CASTSTSTGDEQYF
TRBV18	TRBJ1-4	.	.	TGTGCCAGCTCACCGGGGGAAGGATTAAGGGAAAAACTGTTTTTT	CASSPGEGLREKLFF
TRBV2	TRBJ2-5	TRBD2	.	TGTGCCAGCACCCAAACCGGGGGGGCGATAGAGACCCAGTACTTC	CASTQTGGAIETQYF
TRBV6-1	TRBJ1-2	TRBD1	.	TGTGCCAGCAGGAGCGGGACAGGCCTCACCGATGGCTACACCTTC	CASRSGTGLTDGYTF
TRBV28	TRBJ1-3	.	.	TGTGCCAGCAACATGGGGGCAGGGACGGGAAACACCATATATTTT	CASNMGAGTGNTIYF
TRBV5-1	TRBJ1-2	TRBD1	.	TGCGCCAGCAGGGGACTCCGGGACAGGGACTATGGCTACACCTTC	CASRGLRDRDYGYTF
TRBV6-6	TRBJ2-1	.	.	TGTGCCAGCAGTTTCCTACTTCAGGACCACCACAATGAGCAGTTCTTC	CASSFLLQDHHNEQFF
TRBV18	TRBJ2-1	.	.	TGTGCCAGCTCGACGGGAAGTAGCGGCCTAAATGAGCAGTTCTTC	CASSTGSSGLNEQFF
TRBV7-9	TRBJ1-1	.	.	TGTGCCAGCAGGGGCACTGAAGCTTTCTTT	CASRGTEAFF
TRBV5-1	TRBJ2-1	.	once	TGCGCCAGCAGCTCTACACCCGGGTCCTACAATGAGCAGTTCTTC	CASSSTPGSYNEQFF
TRBV6-1	TRBJ1-2	TRBD1	few	TGTGCCAGCAGTGAAGGGACAGGGCTCTATGGCTACACCTTC	CASSEGTGLYGYTF
TRBV7-9	TRBJ1-2	.	.	TGTGCCAGCAGCTTAGGTCCGTCGACTAACTATGGCTACACCTTC	CASSLGPSTNYGYTF
TRBV6-7	TRBJ2-3	.	many	TGTGCCAGCAGTTGGACAGAGACTTACTTCACAGATACGCAGTATTTT	CASSWTETYFTDTQYF